A selection of T cell receptor beta chains follows, all from one sample in a study of blood T cells in healthy people across ages. TCRdb reprocessed the 5' RACE reads with MiXCR, giving one entry per CDR3 protein. The top ten hold 15% to 20% of the sample, which has around 800,000 distinct CDR3 sequences, 35% to 60% seen once. Source material: blood. The receptors were sampled from a man older than 75 in good health. The CDR3 runs from the conserved cysteine through the conserved F or W. The D gene is left open where the match is weak. The size field is filled for only some rows; it gives once, few, many or a size class.

CDR3 protein,CDR3 DNA,J gene,V gene,D gene,clone size
CSVHSFGDRNIQYF,TGCAGCGTTCATTCTTTCGGGGACAGAAACATTCAGTACTTC,TRBJ2-4,TRBV29-1,TRBD1,NA
CASSLRLAGATDTQYF,TGTGCCAGCAGCCTAAGACTAGCGGGAGCCACAGATACGCAGTATTTT,TRBJ2-3,TRBV7-2,TRBD2,many
CASTDRDRGLVTF,TGTGCCAGCACCGACCGGGACAGGGGGCTCGTCACCTTC,TRBJ1-2,TRBV12-3/TRBV12-4,TRBD1,NA
CTTSDPTSSGRAGEQFF,TGTACCACCAGTGACCCCACTTCTAGCGGGAGGGCCGGTGAGCAGTTCTTC,TRBJ2-1,TRBV24-1,TRBD2,once
CASSQLAKNIQYF,TGTGCCAGCAGCCAGTTAGCCAAAAACATTCAGTACTTC,TRBJ2-4,TRBV3-1,NA,NA
CASSNPGQGLSGELFF,TGTGCCAGCAGCAATCCGGGACAGGGGTTATCCGGGGAGCTGTTTTTT,TRBJ2-2,TRBV3-1,TRBD1,NA
CASSQGRGPAGAKNIQYF,TGCGCCAGCAGCCAAGGGAGGGGGCCAGCGGGAGCCAAAAACATTCAGTACTTC,TRBJ2-4,TRBV4-3,NA,NA
CASSGGGETQYF,TGTGCCAGCAGTGGAGGGGGGGAGACCCAGTACTTC,TRBJ2-5,TRBV25-1,NA,many
CSAPPRGRYNEQFF,TGCAGTGCTCCGCCGCGCGGGAGGTACAATGAGCAGTTCTTC,TRBJ2-1,TRBV20-1,TRBD2,few
CASSPVPLYANSGANVLTF,TGCGCCAGCAGCCCGGTTCCTCTATACGCCAACTCTGGGGCCAACGTCCTGACTTTC,TRBJ2-6,TRBV4-3,NA,NA
CASSKTASVYNSPLHF,TGTGCCAGCAGCAAAACCGCGTCGGTCTATAATTCACCCCTCCACTTT,TRBJ1-6,TRBV21-1,NA,NA
CASSFIRGLAGGTTYNEQFF,TGTGCCAGCAGTTTCATCCGGGGACTAGCGGGGGGTACAACCTACAATGAGCAGTTCTTC,TRBJ2-1,TRBV27,TRBD2,NA
CASSPRGGRGYTF,TGTGCCAGCAGTCCCCGGGGAGGGCGTGGCTACACCTTC,TRBJ1-2,TRBV25-1,NA,NA